This T cell receptor beta chain was recovered during a study of T cell changes during pregnancy in multiple sclerosis. The repertoire was sequenced with immunoSEQ multiplex PCR; TCRdb's copy has only in-frame clones and lacks some. The sample carries tens of thousands of clones, 80% to 95% recorded once. Germline V gene lookup returns CDR1 SGHTA and CDR2 FQGNSA. V lost 7 bases, J lost 0 bases, and 12 bases stayed unmatched. The CDR3 is 16 amino acids. The chain links TRBV7-2 to TRBJ2-7; 7 bases match TRBD2. The starting material was peripheral blood, obtained in the second trimester of pregnancy. This receptor was identified in a female donor in good health, enrolled as a control in a pregnancy study. The CDR3 sequence is CASTPGGGARSYEQYF. The CDR3 bases are TGTGCCAGCACCCCTGGGGGGGGAGCCCGCTCCTACGAGCAGTACTTC.